The 25 T cell receptor beta chains in this list originate from one sample, sequenced in a study of OX40 agonist ivuxolimab in advanced cancers. Some clones are missing from TCRdb's copy, which holds only in-frame ones; the method was immunoSEQ multiplex PCR. Altogether around 99,000 clones are present, under 95% being singletons, with the ten largest covering around 1.2%. The material was CD4+ or CD8+ T cells sorted from blood, obtained in a trial of the OX40 agonist ivuxolimab. Receptors originate from an adult with an advanced solid tumor such as melanoma, head and neck, liver or kidney cancer.

The V call is TRBV19, the J call TRBJ2-1; 12 positions agree with TRBD2. There are 16 residues in the CDR3. The V segment lost 6 bases and the J segment 9 bases; nucleotides outside the gene matches: 12. The germline gives CDR1 LNHDA, CDR2 SQIVND (reference sequence). The CDR3 loop is CASSTRTSGKEGEQFF. The CDR3 bases are TGTGCCAGTAGCACCCGGACTAGCGGGAAAGAAGGTGAGCAGTTCTTC.

This clone has only one observation. This rearrangement joins TRBV27 to TRBJ1-2; D possibly corresponds to TRBD1 (5 bases). There are 13 residues in the CDR3. V shed 2 bases and J shed 2 bases, with 6 bases lying between them. CDR1 is MNHEY and CDR2 is SMNVEV in the germline V gene (reference sequence). In nucleotides, the CDR3 is TGTGCCAGCAGTTTAGGGGGGAACTATGGCTACACCTTC. This translates into CASSLGGNYGYTF.

The J gene is TRBJ1-2, the V gene TRBV5-4, with 7 positions matching TRBD1. Trimming took 4 bases from V and 8 from J; bases not matched to a gene: 14. The CDR3 consists of 15 residues. Germline assignment: CDR1 SGHNT and CDR2 YYREEE (reference sequence). In nucleotides, the CDR3 is TGTGCCAGCAGCCTGCCCCGGACAGGTCCAGGGGGCTACACCTTC. It is translated as CASSLPRTGPGGYTF.

This clone has only a few counts. The chain has TRBV2 and TRBJ1-2; the match to TRBD1 covers 7 bases. The CDR3 sequence is 14 residues long. Germline V gene sequence: CDR1 SNHLY, CDR2 FYNNEI. J was trimmed by 3 bases and V by 4 bases; bases with no gene match: 5. The CDR3 DNA is TGTGCCAGCAGTGCACCGACAGGGTACTATGGCTACACCTTC. Its translation is CASSAPTGYYGYTF.

The rearrangement links TRBV5-1 to TRBJ1-3; D gene unclear. Germline V gives CDR1 SGHRS, CDR2 YFSETQ. This CDR3 is built from 13 residues. Trimming took 1 base from V and 6 from J, leaving 8 bases between them. CDR3 nucleotides: TGCGCCAGCAGCTTGAGCAATGAAAACACCATATATTTT. As protein: CASSLSNENTIYF.

This chain links TRBV18 with TRBJ1-3; 8 bases line up with TRBD1. Germline loops: CDR1 KGHSH, CDR2 LQKENI. The CDR3 is made up of 15 amino acids. V lost 3 bases to trimming and J lost 4 bases; unmatched junction nucleotides: 5. CDR3 loop: CASSPDRTGGNTIYF. The CDR3 DNA reads as TGTGCCAGCTCACCGGACCGGACAGGGGGAAACACCATATATTTT.

The chain links TRBV7-7 to TRBJ1-5; the D gene is possibly TRBD1 (5 bases). CDR3 size: 13 residues. Germline-derived CDR1 and CDR2 are SSHAT and FNYEAQ (reference sequence). Trimming removed 10 bases from V and 6 bases from J, with 16 bases in between. The CDR3 spells CANGWGLCQPQHF. In DNA form, the CDR3 reads TGTGCCAATGGGTGGGGACTTTGTCAGCCCCAGCATTTT. Full variable domain (outside the CDR3, taken from reference TRBV7-7 and TRBJ1-5): GAGVSQSPRYKVTKRGQDVTLRCDPISSHATLYWYQQALGQGPEFLTYFNYEAQPDKSGLPSDRFSAERPEGSISTLTIQRTEQRDSAMYRCANGWGLCQPQHFGDGTRLSIL.

This chain uses TRBV7-6 with TRBJ1-2; D not certain. CDR1 and CDR2 (germline): SGHVS, FNYEAQ. Trimming took off 5 bases at V and 3 bases at J, with 16 bases between the two ends. The CDR3 is 15 residues long. CDR3 DNA: TGTGCCAGCAGCCCACGGGAGGGTATCCACTATGGCTACACCTTC. Protein: CASSPREGIHYGYTF.

The chain links TRBV30 to TRBJ2-7; D is undetermined. This CDR3 comprises 14 residues. V gave up 3 bases and J gave up 5 bases, with 17 bases separating them. The V gene's germline CDR1 is GTSNPN and CDR2 SVGIG (reference sequence). CDR3: CAWSPTQPGDEQYF. The CDR3 DNA sequence: TGTGCCTGGAGCCCGACGCAACCGGGCGACGAGCAGTACTTC. Together with reference TRBV30 and TRBJ2-7, the CDR3 gives the full variable domain: SQTIHQWPATLVQPVGSPLSLECTVEGTSNPNLYWYRQAAGRGLQLLFYSVGIGQISSEVPQNLSASRPQDRQFILSSKKLLLSDSGFYLCAWSPTQPGDEQYFGPGTRLTVT.

The rearrangement joins TRBV5-6 to TRBJ2-2, with 9 positions matching TRBD1. Germline-derived CDR1 and CDR2 are SGHDT and YYEEEE. The V and J ends lost 1 base and 7 bases, in that order; junction bases with no gene match: 5. This CDR3 contains 15 residues. The CDR3 DNA reads as TGTGCCAGCAGCTTGTTGACAGGGGGAGACGGGGAGCTGTTTTTT. It specifies CASSLLTGGDGELFF.

This chain connects TRBV7-3 to TRBJ1-1, with a possible D match to TRBD1 (6 bases). There are 15 residues in the CDR3. Trimming cost V 1 base and J 4 bases, with 13 bases left between them. Germline CDR1 reads SGHTA; CDR2 reads FQGTGA. The CDR3 here is CASSLMGQGSTEAFF. The CDR3 nucleotides read TGTGCCAGCAGCTTAATGGGGCAGGGGAGCACTGAAGCTTTCTTT.

The V and J genes are TRBV18 and TRBJ1-1, with D possibly matching TRBD1 (5 bases). The CDR3 loop spans 15 amino acids. The germline V and J ends were trimmed by 3 bases and 1 base, with 12 bases remaining between them. CDR1 and CDR2 from the germline V gene are KGHSH and LQKENI. CDR3 DNA: TGTGCCAGCTCACCTGGGGCTCAGGGGAACACTGAAGCTTTCTTT. Amino acid sequence: CASSPGAQGNTEAFF.

This clone was recorded only once. The J gene is TRBJ2-3, the V gene TRBV18, with 9 bases lining up with TRBD2. The CDR3 length is 16 residues. CDR1 and CDR2 from the germline V gene are KGHSH and LQKENI. V lost 2 bases, J lost 5 bases, and 8 bases stayed unmatched. CDR3 amino acids: CASSPATSGRGDTQYF. CDR3 in DNA: TGTGCCAGCTCACCAGCTACTAGCGGGCGGGGAGATACGCAGTATTTT.

V gene TRBV28 combines with J gene TRBJ1-2; 10 positions agree with TRBD1. There are 13 residues in the CDR3. Germline V gives CDR1 MDHEN, CDR2 SYDVKM. V dropped 6 bases and J dropped 2; count of bases not matched to a gene: 0. This CDR3 reads CASRDRGNYGYTF. The CDR3 DNA is TGTGCCAGCAGGGACAGGGGGAACTATGGCTACACCTTC.

This rearrangement joins TRBV7-3 to TRBJ2-2, with a possible D match to TRBD1 (6 bases). V lost 4 bases to trimming and J lost 1 base, with 13 bases between them. CDR1 is SGHTA and CDR2 is FQGTGA in the germline V gene. CDR3 size: 16 residues. CDR3 amino acids: CASSSQGGGNTGELFF. The CDR3 DNA sequence: TGTGCCAGCAGCTCACAGGGTGGCGGGAACACCGGGGAGCTGTTTTTT.

V is TRBV11-3 and J is TRBJ2-7, with D unclear. V dropped 0 bases and J dropped 4 bases, with 19 bases sitting between them. The CDR3 totals 17 residues. Germline assignment: CDR1 SGHNT and CDR2 YENEEA. The CDR3 is CASSLETGGVRPYEQYF. The CDR3 nucleotides are TGTGCCAGCAGCTTAGAAACTGGTGGTGTCAGGCCGTACGAGCAGTACTTC. The full variable domain, rest sourced from reference TRBV11-3 and TRBJ2-7, is EAGVVQSPRYKIIEKKQPVAFWCNPISGHNTLYWYLQNLGQGPELLIRYENEEAVDDSQLPKDRFSAERLKGVDSTLKIQPAELGDSAVYLCASSLETGGVRPYEQYFGPGTRLTVT.

The chain employs TRBV7-9 and TRBJ2-6, with 9 bases aligning to TRBD1. V dropped 4 bases and J dropped 5; count of bases not matched to a gene: 9. The CDR3 runs to 17 residues. Germline lookup yields CDR1 SEHNR and CDR2 FQNEAQ (reference sequence). The CDR3, as DNA: TGTGCCAGCAGCTCCACTCGGGGGACAGGGAGGGCCAACGTCCTGACTTTC. Translation: CASSSTRGTGRANVLTF.

The chain links TRBV27 to TRBJ2-7; TRBD1 agrees at 10 bases. In germline, CDR1 is MNHEY, CDR2 SMNVEV (reference sequence). Trimming cost V 2 bases and J 3 bases; bases outside gene matches: 4. The CDR3 is made up of 15 amino acids. DNA of the CDR3: TGTGCCAGCAGTTTAAGGTGGGACAGGGGCTACGAGCAGTACTTC. Translation gives CASSLRWDRGYEQYF.

The V gene is TRBV5-8, the J gene TRBJ2-4; tentatively, D is TRBD1 or TRBD2 (5 bases each). Germline CDR1 and CDR2: SGHTS and YDEGEE. This CDR3 is 15 amino acids long. The V gene lost 3 bases and the J gene lost 2 bases, with 12 bases spanning the gap. CDR3 nucleotides: TGTGCCAGCAGCTCGACTACAGGACCCAAAAACATTCAGTACTTC. Its translation is CASSSTTGPKNIQYF.

The rearrangement uses TRBV28 and TRBJ2-7; TRBD1 agrees at 10 bases. This CDR3 has 15 amino acids. CDR1 is MDHEN and CDR2 is SYDVKM in the germline V gene. Trimming cost V 3 bases and J 4 bases; bases outside gene matches: 6. The CDR3 reads CASSFPRTGGYEQYF. As DNA, the CDR3 is TGTGCCAGCAGTTTTCCCCGGACAGGGGGGTACGAGCAGTACTTC.

The chain combines TRBV18 with TRBJ1-1; 7 bases are a match to TRBD1. The germline V gene has CDR1 KGHSH and CDR2 LQKENI. The V segment lost 3 bases and the J segment 5 bases; nucleotides outside the gene matches: 15. This CDR3 is 17 amino acids long. This CDR3 is CASSPGLGQPGGTEAFF. DNA of the CDR3: TGTGCCAGCTCACCGGGCTTGGGACAGCCAGGCGGTACTGAAGCTTTCTTT.

This chain connects TRBV6-5 to TRBJ1-1, with 7 bases lining up with TRBD1. V gave up 4 bases and J gave up 10 bases; unmatched junction bases: 9. Per germline, CDR1 MNHEY and CDR2 SVGAGI. The CDR3 consists of 13 residues. CDR3 in DNA: TGTGCCAGCAGTTCTAGGGGGCGCGTTACAGCTTTCTTT. Residues: CASSSRGRVTAFF.

This chain connects TRBV27 to TRBJ1-2; possible D gene TRBD1, 6 bases. The germline V gene has CDR1 MNHEY and CDR2 SMNVEV (reference sequence). The CDR3 is 15 amino acids. V lost 3 bases to trimming and J lost 2 bases, with 13 bases between them. This CDR3 is CASSFNRVSNYGYTF. Here the CDR3 DNA reads TGTGCCAGCAGTTTCAACAGGGTCTCGAACTATGGCTACACCTTC.

The genes are TRBV28 and TRBJ2-1; weak D call: TRBD2 (5 bases). Germline CDR1 is MDHEN and CDR2 is SYDVKM. The CDR3 runs to 14 residues. The ends were cut back, 7 bases at V and 5 bases at J, with 15 bases in the middle. CDR3 amino acids: CASIRVGVDNEQFF. CDR3 nucleotide sequence: TGTGCCAGCATTAGGGTGGGAGTGGACAATGAGCAGTTCTTC.

As DNA, the CDR3 is TGTGCCAGCAGTTTTGCCAGGGGGCTTGCGGAGACCCAGTACTTC. Its protein is CASSFARGLAETQYF. V and J are TRBV27 and TRBJ2-5; 8 nucleotides agree with TRBD1. This CDR3 comprises 15 residues. Germline-derived CDR1 and CDR2 are MNHEY and SMNVEV (reference sequence). The trim removed 3 bases at V and 5 bases at J, leaving 8 bases unmatched.